This passage covers 15 T cell receptor beta chains from one sample sequenced in a study of regulatory T cells in long-lasting Graves disease. Time point in this sample: newly diagnosed GD, antithyroid drugs for less than 3 months. Preparation of the TCR library used RNA extracted from PBMCs. Researchers made TCR beta libraries by using iRepertoire HTBI primers and running Arm-PCR on CDR3 regions. A single record per CDR3 protein comes from TCRdb applying MiXCR to the multiplex PCR reads. Of about 450,000 distinct CDR3 sequences in the sample, 13% to 15% were seen once. This sample was also put to use in a study of T cells in Graves' hyperthyroidism and ophthalmopathy.

The sequences come from peripheral blood mononuclear cells (PBMCs), collected at new diagnosis, from a patient treated with antithyroid drugs. The receptors derive from a woman between 50 and 59 years old with Graves disease.

This clonotype was picked up a small number of times. The chain couples TRBV5-5 to TRBJ2-1; D possibly corresponds to TRBD2 (6 bases). The CDR3 has 15 amino acids. Germline V gene data show CDR1 as SGHKS and CDR2 as YYEKEE (reference sequence). V lost 5 bases and J lost 4, with 16 bases in between. The CDR3 region is CASRFMRDPYNEQFF. The CDR3 DNA follows: TGTGCCAGCAGGTTTATGCGGGACCCTTACAATGAGCAGTTCTTC.

This clonotype was detected ten times or more. This chain connects TRBV24-1 to TRBJ1-2; 9 bases are a match to TRBD1. CDR1 is KGHDR and CDR2 is SFDVKD in the germline V gene. The V gene end was trimmed by 2 bases and the J gene end by 0 bases; junction bases not matched to a gene: 15. CDR3 length equals 20 residues. CDR3 sequence reads: CATSDSTMTGQGSANYGYTF. As DNA, the CDR3 is TGTGCCACCAGTGATTCTACTATGACGGGACAGGGTTCGGCTAACTATGGCTACACCTTC.

In this sample, this clonotype turned up many times. The J gene is TRBJ2-2, the V gene TRBV30; D is ambiguous. Germline loops: CDR1 GTSNPN, CDR2 SVGIG (reference sequence). This CDR3 is built from 12 residues. V lost 2 bases and J lost 6, with 7 bases in between. The CDR3 reads CAWSPMAGELFF. CDR3 bases: TGTGCCTGGAGTCCCATGGCCGGGGAGCTGTTTTTT.

This clonotype was seen ten or more times. This sequence joins TRBV12-3 or TRBV12-4 and TRBJ1-1, with 8 bases that match TRBD1. The trim removed 6 bases at V and 8 bases at J, leaving 11 bases unmatched. This CDR3 has 14 amino acids. The CDR3 spells CASSFLGQGKEAFF. The CDR3 DNA is TGTGCCAGCAGCTTCCTCGGACAGGGCAAAGAAGCTTTCTTT.

In regard to this clonotype: One end of the junction fails to match germline, which may point to a read error. The CDR3 here is CACSFSGTPGTGSSEQFF. The CDR3 bases are TGTGCCTGCAGCTTCTCCGGAACCCCCGGGACAGGTTCGAGTGAGCAGTTCTTC. This chain links TRBV11-3 with TRBJ2-1; 8 bases line up with TRBD1. The CDR3 totals 18 residues. In germline, CDR1 is SGHNT, CDR2 YENEEA.

This clonotype was recorded at least ten times. The chain recombines TRBV7-3 with TRBJ2-1; D ambiguous. CDR3 size: 11 residues. Germline-derived CDR1 and CDR2 are SGHTA and FQGTGA. V shed 5 bases and J shed 7 bases, with 6 bases lying between them. CDR3 protein: CASSAGNEQFF. In DNA, the CDR3 is TGTGCCAGCAGCGCCGGAAATGAGCAGTTCTTC.

The chain carries TRBV28 and TRBJ1-2, with D uncertain. The CDR3 is 12 residues long. Germline loops: CDR1 MDHEN, CDR2 SYDVKM. With 6 bases removed from V and 8 bases from J, the gap between germline ends came to 13 bases. The CDR3 DNA reads TGTGCCAGCAGGTTACCGCTGGAGGGCTACACCTTC. Translating it yields CASRLPLEGYTF.

The V call is TRBV7-9, the J call TRBJ2-5; 9 nucleotides agree with TRBD1. Germline values: CDR1 SEHNR, CDR2 FQNEAQ (reference sequence). CDR3 length equals 15 residues. Losses at the gene ends were 3 bases for V and 2 bases for J; bases not matched to a gene: 4. The CDR3 DNA reads TGTGCCAGCAGCTTCCTAGGACAGGGGCAAGAGACCCAGTACTTC. Encoded protein: CASSFLGQGQETQYF.

In this sample, this clonotype turned up many times. This rearrangement joins TRBV30 to TRBJ1-5; unclear D gene. The germline V gene has CDR1 GTSNPN and CDR2 SVGIG (reference sequence). The CDR3 is 14 amino acids. The V gene lost 1 base and the J gene lost 4 bases, with 11 bases spanning the gap. The CDR3 DNA is TGTGCCTGGAGTGGATCTAACCTAAATCAGCCCCAGCATTTT. This sequence encodes CAWSGSNLNQPQHF.

This clonotype was counted a single time. This may arise from a read error, as a much more abundant clone is one base away. The chain carries TRBV3-1 and TRBJ2-4, with D possibly matching TRBD1 (5 bases). This CDR3 region has 12 residues. From germline, CDR1 is LGHDT and CDR2 YNNKEL (reference sequence). CDR3 residues: CAGSYQGGFQYF. The DNA for the CDR3 is TGTGCCGGCAGCTACCAGGGCGGCTTCCAGTACTTC.

This clonotype was seen at least ten times. This chain connects TRBV28 to TRBJ2-7; TRBD1 agrees at 10 bases. The CDR3 is 17 amino acids. Germline trimming cut 3 bases from V and 5 bases from J; bases unmatched to any gene: 13. Germline loops: CDR1 MDHEN, CDR2 SYDVKM. CDR3 amino acids: CASSFSLPGQGDDEQYF. The CDR3 coding sequence is TGTGCCAGCAGTTTCTCCCTGCCCGGACAGGGGGACGACGAGCAGTACTTC.

This chain connects TRBV20-1 to TRBJ2-7, with 7 nucleotides matching TRBD2. Germline V gives CDR1 DFQATT, CDR2 SNEGSKA (reference sequence). Trimming removed 3 bases from V and 0 bases from J; junction bases left unmatched: 5. CDR3 length: 14 residues. CDR3 sequence reads: CSASPSGLSYEQYF. CDR3 nucleotides: TGCAGTGCTAGTCCTAGCGGACTCTCCTACGAGCAGTACTTC.

The chain joins TRBV10-3 to TRBJ2-3; D not resolved. The ends were cut back, 4 bases at V and 2 bases at J, with 10 bases in the middle. Germline CDR1 is ENHRY and CDR2 is SYGVKD. This CDR3 is built from 14 residues. CDR3 amino acids: CAISGVTSTDTQYF. The CDR3 DNA is TGTGCCATCAGTGGGGTTACCTCCACAGATACGCAGTATTTT.

This clonotype has only a few counts. The rearrangement uses TRBV11-2 and TRBJ2-7; a weak D match, TRBD1 (5 bases). The CDR3 has 15 amino acids. Trimming pared 5 bases from V and 7 bases from J, leaving 21 bases between. Germline-derived CDR1 and CDR2 are SGHAT and FQNNGV. The CDR3 loop reads CASSRALDRAEEQYF. CDR3 coding DNA: TGTGCCAGCAGCCGGGCCCTAGACAGAGCAGAAGAGCAGTACTTC.

This clonotype was seen many times. The genes are TRBV12-3 or TRBV12-4 and TRBJ2-1, with 7 positions matching TRBD1. V dropped 9 bases and J dropped 3; count of bases not matched to a gene: 8. The CDR3 is 14 residues long. DNA of the CDR3: TGTGCCAGTTCCCCGGGACAGATCTACAATGAGCAGTTCTTC. Its protein is CASSPGQIYNEQFF.